This T cell receptor (beta chain) was identified in a study of cytomegalovirus exposure and HLA in healthy donors. PCR involved 60 Vbeta and 13 Jbeta primers. Libraries were prepared by immunoSEQ multiplex PCR; TCRdb keeps only in-frame clonotypes and omits some of them. The table lists about 58,000 clones. This sequence originates from a woman aged 18-35 years in good health and CMV-seronegative. Source material: PBMCs.

CDR3 sequence (DNA): TGTGCCAGCAGCCACAGTACCGGGACAGGGAGCTCCTACGAGCAGTACTTC. It specifies CASSHSTGTGSSYEQYF. The chain joins TRBV4-2 to TRBJ2-7; 9 bases align to TRBD1. Germline loops: CDR1 LGHNA, CDR2 YNFKEQ. V dropped 3 bases and J dropped 0; count of bases not matched to a gene: 9. The CDR3 spans 17 residues.